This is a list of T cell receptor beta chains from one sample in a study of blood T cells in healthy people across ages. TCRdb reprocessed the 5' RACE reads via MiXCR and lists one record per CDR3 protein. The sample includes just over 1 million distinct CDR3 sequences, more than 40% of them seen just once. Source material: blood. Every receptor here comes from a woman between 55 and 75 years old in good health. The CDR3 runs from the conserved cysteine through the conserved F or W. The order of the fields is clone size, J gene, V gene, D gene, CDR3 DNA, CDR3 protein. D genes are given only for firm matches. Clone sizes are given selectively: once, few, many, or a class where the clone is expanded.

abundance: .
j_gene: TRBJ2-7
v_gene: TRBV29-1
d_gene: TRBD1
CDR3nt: TGCAGCGTCGCCGGGATAGGGGGCCACGAGCAGTACTTC
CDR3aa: CSVAGIGGHEQYF

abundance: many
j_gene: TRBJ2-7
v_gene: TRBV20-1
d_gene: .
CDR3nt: TGCAGTGCTAGAGGACCGGGACCGACACCCTACGAGCAGTACTTC
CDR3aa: CSARGPGPTPYEQYF

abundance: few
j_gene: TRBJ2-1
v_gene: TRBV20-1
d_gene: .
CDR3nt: TGCAGTGCTAGATCCCGGGCCGAGCCCTACAATGAGCAGTTCTTC
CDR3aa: CSARSRAEPYNEQFF

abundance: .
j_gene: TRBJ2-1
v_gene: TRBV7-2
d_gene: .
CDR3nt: TGTGCCAGCAGCTTTCGACTTGGCCCGGAACAGTTCTTC
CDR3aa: CASSFRLGPEQFF

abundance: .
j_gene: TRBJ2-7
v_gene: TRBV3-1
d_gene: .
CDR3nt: TGTGCCAGCAGCCAAGACTCTCAGGAGACTACGTACTCCTACGAGCAGTACTTC
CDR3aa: CASSQDSQETTYSYEQYF

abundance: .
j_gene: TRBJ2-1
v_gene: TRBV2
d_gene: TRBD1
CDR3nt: TGTGCCAGCCGACGGACCCCCGCAGGGGGTGAGCAGTTCTTC
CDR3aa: CASRRTPAGGEQFF

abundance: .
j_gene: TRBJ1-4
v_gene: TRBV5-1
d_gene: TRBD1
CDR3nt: TGCGCCAGCAGCTTGGAGGGACAGGGAAGCGAAAAACTGTTTTTT
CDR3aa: CASSLEGQGSEKLFF

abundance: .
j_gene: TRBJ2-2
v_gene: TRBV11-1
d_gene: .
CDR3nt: TGTGCCAGCAGCTTAATCAGTTCCGGGGAGCTGTTTTTT
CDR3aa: CASSLISSGELFF

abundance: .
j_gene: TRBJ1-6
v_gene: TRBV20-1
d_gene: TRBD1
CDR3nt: TGCAGTGCTAGGGGACAGGAAGGCTCCTATAATTCACCCCTCCACTTT
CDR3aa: CSARGQEGSYNSPLHF

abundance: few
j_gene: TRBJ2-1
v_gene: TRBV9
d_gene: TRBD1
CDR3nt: TGTGCCAGCAGCCAACGGGACAGCTACCATGAGCAGTTCTTC
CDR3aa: CASSQRDSYHEQFF

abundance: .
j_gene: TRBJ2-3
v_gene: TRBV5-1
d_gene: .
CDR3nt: TGCGCCAGCAGCCGATCGGATATATGGGAGCGGCAACCGTATTTT
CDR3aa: CASSRSDIWERQPYF